A selection of T cell receptor beta chains follows, all from one sample in a study of T cells in Graves' hyperthyroidism and ophthalmopathy. TCRdb analysed the multiplex PCR reads with MiXCR anew, one entry per CDR3 protein. Here the sample spans roughly 700,000 distinct CDR3 sequences, 30% to 40% being singletons. The sample was blood. These receptors all stem from a woman between 35 and 50 years old with Graves' hyperthyroidism. Both conserved end residues are part of each CDR3.

j_call v_call cdr3_aa
TRBJ2-2 TRBV5-1 CASSLGGQGAETGELFF
TRBJ2-7 TRBV20-1 CSARSTLSYEQYF
TRBJ2-7 TRBV20-1 CSARRRTSLAYEQYF
TRBJ1-2 TRBV6-5 CASSANRGRDGYTF
TRBJ2-7 TRBV5-1 CASSLVAGGGLPSYEQYF
TRBJ2-2 TRBV7-7 CASSSPGRKNTGELFF
TRBJ2-7 TRBV10-3 CASSHLRSYSYEQYF
TRBJ2-7 TRBV7-6 CASSLSSGRFGIYEQYF
TRBJ2-7 TRBV5-6 CASSNSGRDSYEQYF
TRBJ2-3 TRBV25-1 CASSESREAGLPSADTQYF
TRBJ1-1 TRBV5-1 CASSFQGNFAEAFF
TRBJ2-2 TRBV10-3 CATGPRPDTGELFF
TRBJ1-4 TRBV10-3 CAIIRTSGIDEKLFF
TRBJ2-7 TRBV24-1 CATERQGAEEQYF
TRBJ2-7 TRBV12-3/TRBV12-4 CASSLRGLGTYEQYF
TRBJ2-2 TRBV5-1 CASSWTGGTGELFF
TRBJ1-2 TRBV12-3/TRBV12-4 CASSTRQEPSYGYTF
TRBJ2-2 TRBV10-3 CAIRRIDRDLLGNTGELFF
TRBJ1-2 TRBV6-5 CASSYSTGAGGYTF
TRBJ1-4 TRBV6-5 CASISIDLDEKLFF
TRBJ2-3 TRBV29-1 CSGTQTRGGDTQYF
TRBJ1-2 TRBV7-2 CASSPQGQVYGYTF
TRBJ2-5 TRBV7-7 CASSLAGSPETQYF
TRBJ1-3 TRBV7-9 CASSHRDGGNTIYF
TRBJ1-2 TRBV10-3 CASSYSGGGFYGYTF
TRBJ1-2 TRBV20-1 CSARDPAGYTF
TRBJ1-3 TRBV2 CASHSRGSGNTIYF
TRBJ2-7 TRBV4-1 CASSQTGNYEQYF
TRBJ1-5 TRBV19 CASKDREHQPQHF
TRBJ2-5 TRBV6-2/TRBV6-3 CASSIEQETQYF
TRBJ2-7 TRBV12-5 CASASGQGMDEQYF
TRBJ1-1 TRBV10-2 CASSVRSGTPQTGNTEAFF
TRBJ1-2 TRBV10-3 CAISGIDREDYGYTF
TRBJ1-5 TRBV6-5 CASSPGDPQPQHF
TRBJ1-1 TRBV5-1 CASSHVDRANTEAFF
TRBJ2-2 TRBV12-3/TRBV12-4 CASSSQETGELFF
TRBJ1-3 TRBV10-1 CASGENGNTIYF
TRBJ1-1 TRBV19 CASIRGSPFPEAFF
TRBJ2-5 TRBV7-2 CASSPALGTKETQYF